The 13 T cell receptor beta chains listed next were all sequenced from one sample in a study of T cell repertoires in cytomegalovirus infection. TCRdb fed the reads into MiXCR, producing one record per CDR3 protein. There are roughly 760,000 distinct CDR3 sequences in the sample; roughly 35% occur only once, and about 2.8% lies in the top ten. Sequencing was performed on PBMCs. The receptor set was obtained from a human donor in good health (CMV status not recorded). Some clones in this sample may be carry-over from other donors' samples.

This clonotype was counted a few times. This sequence joins TRBV6-6 and TRBJ2-7, with 11 bases fitting TRBD2. Trimming removed 6 bases from V and 5 bases from J; junction bases left unmatched: 12. The CDR3 has 16 amino acids. The germline V gene encodes CDR1 MNHNY and CDR2 SVGAGI (reference sequence). CDR3 DNA sequence: TGTGCCAGCAGGCGTGACTTAGCGGGAGGGCCCCACGAGCAGTACTTC. Translated, it gives CASRRDLAGGPHEQYF.

This clonotype has more than one count but fewer than ten. CDR3 loop: CASSYPSHEQYF. CDR3 nucleotides: TGTGCCAGCAGTTACCCAAGTCACGAGCAGTACTTC. The V and J genes are TRBV6-2 or TRBV6-3 and TRBJ2-7; no reliable D call. Germline CDR1 is MNHEY and CDR2 is SVGEGT. The CDR3 is made up of 12 amino acids. Trimming pared 2 bases from V and 5 bases from J, leaving 7 bases between.

The rearrangement joins TRBV19 to TRBJ2-3, with D perhaps TRBD2 (6 bases). V shed 4 bases and J shed 0 bases, with 11 bases lying between them. The germline V gene has CDR1 LNHDA and CDR2 SQIVND (reference sequence). The CDR3 is 15 amino acids. CDR3 DNA sequence: TGTGCCAGTAGTAGGGCGGGACGGAGCACAGATACGCAGTATTTT. Its translation: CASSRAGRSTDTQYF.

This clonotype was counted only a few times. CDR3 region: CATHPTTGTGGANYGYTF. The CDR3 DNA follows: TGTGCCACCCACCCTACGACCGGGACAGGGGGTGCTAACTATGGCTACACCTTC. This chain uses TRBV19 with TRBJ1-2, with 11 bases matching TRBD1. The trim removed 10 bases at V and 0 bases at J, leaving 16 bases unmatched. The CDR3 sequence is 18 residues long. Germline V gene lookup returns CDR1 LNHDA and CDR2 SQIVND (reference sequence).

The rearrangement links TRBV10-2 to TRBJ1-3; D not resolved. Trimming took 3 bases from V and 10 from J, leaving 13 bases between them. The CDR3 length is 13 residues. Germline V gene sequence: CDR1 WSHSY, CDR2 SAAADI. The CDR3 coding sequence is TGCGCCAGCAGTGATGCCCAGACCTCGACCATATATTTT. Its protein is CASSDAQTSTIYF.

In this sample, this clonotype turned up a few times. The chain recombines TRBV5-4 with TRBJ2-5, with 11 bases identical to TRBD1. Germline-derived CDR1 and CDR2 are SGHNT and YYREEE (reference sequence). The CDR3 spans 13 residues. V shed 7 bases, J shed 4 bases, and the junction held 3 bases outside the gene matches. DNA of the CDR3: TGTGCCAGCGGGACAGGGGGGCCAGAGACCCAGTACTTC. Translated, it gives CASGTGGPETQYF.

V is TRBV6-6 and J is TRBJ2-1; D is uncertain. The germline gives CDR1 MNHNY, CDR2 SVGAGI (reference sequence). V was pared by 5 bases and J by 8 bases, with 13 bases between. The CDR3 length is 13 residues. The CDR3 nucleotides are TGTGCCAGCAGTGTAGGACGTTCGGATGAGCAGTTCTTC. Protein: CASSVGRSDEQFF.

This sequence joins TRBV6-1 and TRBJ2-1, with 9 bases fitting TRBD1. This CDR3 region has 15 residues. V shed 5 bases and J 8 bases; nucleotides not matched to a gene: 10. The V gene's germline CDR1 is MNHNS and CDR2 SASEGT. CDR3 coding DNA: TGTGCCAGCAGTAAGGGACAGGGAATAGATGATGAGCAGTTCTTC. It codes for CASSKGQGIDDEQFF.

This clonotype was detected many times. The chain links TRBV7-2 to TRBJ2-2; D might be TRBD2 (6 bases). Between the trimmed V and J ends, which lost 5 bases and 8 bases, there was a span of 21 bases. There are 16 residues in the CDR3. Per the germline V gene, CDR1 is SGHTA and CDR2 is FQGNSA. CDR3 loop: CASSTNSGTPGGELFF. The CDR3 DNA reads TGTGCCAGCAGCACCAATTCCGGGACTCCGGGAGGGGAGCTGTTTTTT. The full variable domain, rest sourced from reference TRBV7-2 and TRBJ2-2, is GAGVSQSPSNKVTEKGKDVELRCDPISGHTALYWYRQSLGQGLEFLIYFQGNSAPDKSGLPSDRFSAERTGGSVSTLTIQRTQQEDSAVYLCASSTNSGTPGGELFFGEGSRLTVL.

This clonotype was counted a few times. The genes are TRBV4-2 and TRBJ1-5, with TRBD1 matching over 7 bases. Germline V gene sequence: CDR1 LGHNA, CDR2 YNFKEQ. V lost 0 bases, J lost 7 bases, and 12 bases stayed unmatched. The CDR3 is 17 residues long. CDR3 in amino acids: CASSQDALGGGGQPQHF. CDR3 DNA: TGTGCCAGCAGCCAAGATGCCCTTGGAGGGGGCGGGCAGCCCCAGCATTTT.

The V call is TRBV20-1, the J call TRBJ1-1, with D maybe TRBD1 (5 bases). From germline, CDR1 is DFQATT and CDR2 SNEGSKA (reference sequence). CDR3 length: 15 residues. Trimming removed 0 bases at V and 0 bases at J, with 11 bases between. The CDR3 loop reads CSARDPRGLNTEAFF. The CDR3 DNA is TGCAGTGCTAGAGATCCAAGGGGCCTGAACACTGAAGCTTTCTTT.

The chain links TRBV6-6 to TRBJ1-4; tentatively, D is TRBD1 (6 bases). CDR3 length: 21 amino acids. Germline values: CDR1 MNHNY, CDR2 SVGAGI (reference sequence). The V gene lost 1 base and the J gene lost 10 bases, with 34 bases spanning the gap. DNA for the CDR3: TGTGCCAGCAGTTACTTACGCCCGGAGGGGGGTCGATCGGCCTCAGGCGGAAAACTGTTTTTT. This encodes CASSYLRPEGGRSASGGKLFF.

V gene TRBV20-1 combines with J gene TRBJ2-7; 13 bases map to TRBD2. The CDR3 contains 16 residues. With 3 bases clipped from V and 3 bases from J, the junction kept 8 bases outside the gene matches. The germline V gene encodes CDR1 DFQATT and CDR2 SNEGSKA (reference sequence). CDR3 DNA sequence: TGCAGTGCTAGGCCGACTAGCGGGGGGTCTTTCTACGAGCAGTACTTC. Its protein is CSARPTSGGSFYEQYF.